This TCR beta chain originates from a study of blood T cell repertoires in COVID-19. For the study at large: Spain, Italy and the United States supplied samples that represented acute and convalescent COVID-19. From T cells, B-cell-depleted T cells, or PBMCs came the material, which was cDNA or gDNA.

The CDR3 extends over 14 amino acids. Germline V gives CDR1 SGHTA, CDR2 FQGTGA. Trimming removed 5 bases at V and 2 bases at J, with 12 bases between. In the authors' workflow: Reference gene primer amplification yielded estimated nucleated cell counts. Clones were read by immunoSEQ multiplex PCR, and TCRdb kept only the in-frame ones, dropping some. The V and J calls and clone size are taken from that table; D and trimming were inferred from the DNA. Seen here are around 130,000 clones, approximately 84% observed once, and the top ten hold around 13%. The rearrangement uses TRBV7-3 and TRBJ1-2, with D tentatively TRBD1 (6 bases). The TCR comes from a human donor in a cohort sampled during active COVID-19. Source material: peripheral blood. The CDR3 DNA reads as TGTGCCAGCAGCCGCGAGGGGGGGAACTATGGCTACACCTTC. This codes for CASSREGGNYGYTF.